The 22 T cell receptor beta chains below come from one sample, sequenced in a study of blood T cells in healthy people across ages. PCR was performed a second time for about 7 to 12 cycles using a sample-barcoded 5' primer and a J-beta primer mix. MiXCR was run by TCRdb on the 5' RACE reads, yielding one entry per CDR3 protein. The sample records about 800,000 distinct CDR3 sequences, about three fifths being singletons. Input material: blood. Source of these receptors: a man aged 25-40 years in good health.

This chain connects TRBV20-1 to TRBJ2-5, with TRBD2 matching over 12 bases. Germline V gives CDR1 DFQATT, CDR2 SNEGSKA (reference sequence). The J segment lost 11 bases and the V segment lost 4 bases, leaving 8 bases of the junction unmatched. The CDR3 consists of 13 residues. The CDR3 sequence: CSAKPGLAGTQYF. CDR3 nucleotides: TGCAGTGCTAAACCGGGACTAGCGGGTACGCAGTACTTC.

The rearrangement joins TRBV10-3 to TRBJ1-2; D ambiguous. Deletions cut 8 bases from V and 8 bases from J, with 12 bases between. The CDR3 runs to 11 residues. Germline V gene sequence: CDR1 ENHRY, CDR2 SYGVKD. In DNA form, the CDR3 reads TGTGCCATCTTGTCGGGAGGCGGCTACACCTTC. Translated: CAILSGGGYTF.

Only a few counts were recorded for this clonotype. The genes are TRBV29-1 and TRBJ1-1; D is uncertain. Deletions cut 4 bases from V and 4 bases from J, with 13 bases between. The CDR3 contains 13 residues. CDR1 SQVTM and CDR2 ANQGSEA come from the germline V gene. The CDR3: CSVVPYSTTEAFF. Written as DNA, the CDR3 is TGCAGCGTTGTCCCCTACAGTACCACTGAAGCTTTCTTT.

This clonotype was seen more than once but under ten times. V gene TRBV7-2 combines with J gene TRBJ1-2; 7 positions match TRBD1. The CDR3 runs to 15 residues. V was clipped by 4 bases and J by 7 bases; unmatched bases: 12. Per germline, CDR1 SGHTA and CDR2 FQGNSA. CDR3: CASSSDPTGKAGYTF. The DNA of the CDR3 is TGTGCCAGCAGCTCGGACCCGACAGGGAAGGCTGGCTACACCTTC.

This clonotype was counted only a few times. The chain recombines TRBV20-1 with TRBJ2-5; possible D gene TRBD1, 5 bases. This CDR3 comprises 11 residues. Germline CDR1 and CDR2: DFQATT and SNEGSKA (reference sequence). Between the trimmed V and J ends, which lost 4 bases and 8 bases, there was a span of 11 bases. The CDR3 region has the DNA TGCAGTGCTAAACAGGTCGCAACCCAGTACTTC. Its translation: CSAKQVATQYF.

The CDR3 reads CSASPPGSYNSPLHF. CDR3 sequence (DNA): TGCAGTGCTAGTCCGCCGGGATCTTATAATTCACCCCTCCACTTT. This rearrangement joins TRBV20-1 to TRBJ1-6; D ambiguous. V was trimmed by 3 bases and J by 4 bases, leaving 13 bases between them. The CDR3 loop spans 15 amino acids. Germline V CDR1 and CDR2: DFQATT, SNEGSKA (reference sequence).

The gene calls are TRBV27 and TRBJ2-6; weak D call: TRBD1 (5 bases). Germline V lookup: CDR1 MNHEY, CDR2 SMNVEV (reference sequence). V was shortened by 5 bases and J by 0 bases, with 14 bases between the two germline ends. The CDR3 covers 17 residues. CDR3: CASSRTMASSGANVLTF. CDR3 nucleotides: TGTGCCAGCAGTCGGACAATGGCCAGCTCTGGGGCCAACGTCCTGACTTTC.

In its sample, this clonotype was seen a few times. V gene TRBV7-2 combines with J gene TRBJ2-4; no clear D gene. The V gene lost 5 bases and the J gene lost 6 bases, with 8 bases spanning the gap. There are 12 residues in the CDR3. The germline V gene encodes CDR1 SGHTA and CDR2 FQGNSA. Here the CDR3 DNA reads TGTGCCAGCAGCGATCCACTAAACATTCAGTACTTC. Translation: CASSDPLNIQYF.

This clonotype was recorded a few times. The chain carries TRBV11-1 and TRBJ2-5; 10 nucleotides align to TRBD1. The germline V gene encodes CDR1 SGHAT and CDR2 FQDESV (reference sequence). With V trimmed by 3 bases and J by 4 bases, 2 bases remained unmatched. This CDR3 is 14 amino acids long. The CDR3 DNA is TGTGCCAGCAGCTTTGGGGACAGGGGAGAGACCCAGTACTTC. Its translation: CASSFGDRGETQYF.

This clonotype was detected once. This CDR3 reads CASSLGGDRDSYEQYF. In DNA form, the CDR3 reads TGTGCCAGCAGCTTAGGTGGGGACAGGGATTCCTACGAGCAGTACTTC. V gene TRBV7-8 combines with J gene TRBJ2-7; 9 bases agree with TRBD1. The CDR3 is 16 amino acids. Germline lookup yields CDR1 SGHVS and CDR2 FQNEAQ. The V and J ends lost 1 base and 1 base, in that order; junction bases with no gene match: 5.

The chain combines TRBV12-3 or TRBV12-4 with TRBJ2-4, with TRBD2 matching 15 bases. The J call may be mistaken, given a closer DNA end match to TRBJ2-7. The CDR3 extends over 15 amino acids. The CDR3 here is CASSRTSGREYEQYF. The CDR3, as DNA: TGTGCCAGCAGTCGGACTAGCGGGAGGGAGTACGAGCAGTACTTC.

The rearrangement links TRBV27 to TRBJ1-2; unclear D gene. Trimming left V 3 bases short and J 7 bases short, with 18 bases between. CDR1 MNHEY and CDR2 SMNVEV come from the germline V gene (reference sequence). This CDR3 is built from 15 residues. The CDR3: CASSFKSPSRGGYTF. CDR3 DNA: TGTGCCAGCAGTTTTAAAAGCCCGTCGAGAGGTGGCTACACCTTC.

The chain has TRBV7-9 and TRBJ2-1; D is undetermined. The CDR3 contains 15 residues. V shed 4 bases and J shed 4 bases, with 14 bases lying between them. Germline-derived CDR1 and CDR2 are SEHNR and FQNEAQ (reference sequence). The CDR3 DNA follows: TGTGCCAGCAGCTCGACCCCTCGCGGTTACAATGAGCAGTTCTTC. It codes for CASSSTPRGYNEQFF.

CDR3 loop: CAIGGQWSSSYNEQFF. CDR3 DNA: TGTGCCATCGGAGGACAGTGGTCCAGCTCCTACAATGAGCAGTTCTTC. V is TRBV10-3 and J is TRBJ2-1; D is perhaps TRBD1 (6 bases). This CDR3 contains 16 residues. V was shortened by 8 bases and J by 0 bases, with 17 bases between the two germline ends. Germline CDR1 ENHRY, CDR2 SYGVKD.

The chain recombines TRBV20-1 with TRBJ2-3; TRBD2 is a possible D gene (6 bases). Trimming pared 7 bases from V and 5 bases from J, leaving 13 bases between. CDR3 length equals 12 residues. CDR1 DFQATT and CDR2 SNEGSKA come from the germline V gene (reference sequence). The CDR3 coding sequence is TGCAGTGTCATGGGACTTTTAGATACGCAGTATTTT. It translates to CSVMGLLDTQYF.

This clonotype has only a few counts. The genes are TRBV5-1 and TRBJ1-5; D unresolved. Per the germline V gene, CDR1 is SGHRS and CDR2 is YFSETQ. The CDR3 runs to 14 residues. The ends were cut back, 0 bases at V and 4 bases at J, with 8 bases in the middle. CDR3 amino acids: CASSLDFTNQPQHF. The CDR3 DNA sequence: TGCGCCAGCAGCTTGGACTTTACAAATCAGCCCCAGCATTTT.

The V call is TRBV11-2, the J call TRBJ2-3; the D gene could be TRBD1 or TRBD2 (5 bases each). The germline V gene has CDR1 SGHAT and CDR2 FQNNGV. Trimming stripped 6 bases from V and 2 bases from J, with 9 bases between. The CDR3 is 13 amino acids. CDR3 in DNA: TGTGCCAGCAGGTGGGGGAACACAGATACGCAGTATTTT. Translating gives CASRWGNTDTQYF.

The chain has TRBV7-9 and TRBJ2-1, with 11 bases aligning to TRBD2. The V gene's germline CDR1 is SEHNR and CDR2 FQNEAQ (reference sequence). The CDR3 sequence is 20 residues long. V trimming: 4 bases; J trimming: 4 bases; junction bases outside the gene matches: 18. The DNA of the CDR3 is TGTGCCAGCAGCTCCCCTAGCGGGAGGCCCGAGGTTGGATGGTACAATGAGCAGTTCTTC. Translation: CASSSPSGRPEVGWYNEQFF.

The J gene is TRBJ2-1, the V gene TRBV7-3; 9 bases agree with TRBD2. The CDR3 consists of 14 residues. J gave up 9 bases and V 0 bases, and 3 bases lay outside the gene matches. Germline lookup yields CDR1 SGHTA and CDR2 FQGTGA. The CDR3 DNA reads TGTGCCAGCAGCTTAACGGCGGGAGGGTTTGAGCAGTTCTTC. It translates to CASSLTAGGFEQFF. The whole variable domain, filled in from reference TRBV7-3 and TRBJ2-1, reads GAGVSQTPSNKVTEKGKYVELRCDPISGHTALYWYRQSLGQGPEFLIYFQGTGAADDSGLPNDRFFAVRPEGSVSTLKIQRTERGDSAVYLCASSLTAGGFEQFFGPGTRLTVL.

The chain has TRBV5-4 and TRBJ1-6; D not resolved. Germline V CDR1 and CDR2: SGHNT, YYREEE (reference sequence). CDR3 size: 13 residues. The V and J ends lost 4 bases and 10 bases respectively, with 12 bases between them. The chain's CDR3 is CASSTIERSPLHF. CDR3 nucleotide sequence: TGTGCCAGCAGCACTATTGAAAGGTCACCCCTCCACTTT.

The chain couples TRBV7-6 to TRBJ2-7; TRBD1 aligns across 7 bases. The CDR3 contains 13 residues. V was clipped by 5 bases and J by 7 bases; unmatched bases: 8. CDR1 SGHVS and CDR2 FNYEAQ come from the germline V gene. DNA for the CDR3: TGTGCCAGCAGCGTTCAACAGGGGAGAGAGCAGTACTTC. It encodes CASSVQQGREQYF.

The chain combines TRBV6-1 with TRBJ2-3; TRBD2 might be the D (6 bases). The CDR3 is made up of 16 amino acids. With 1 base removed from V and 6 bases from J, the gap between germline ends came to 17 bases. The V gene's germline CDR1 is MNHNS and CDR2 SASEGT. Here the CDR3 reads CASSEGSGSGRDTQYF. For the CDR3, the DNA is TGTGCCAGCAGTGAAGGTTCGGGGAGTGGGAGGGATACGCAGTATTTT.